This section outlines one TCR beta chain sequence together with its context. The antigen is unknown. The data stem from a study of human T cells and chemical hapten exposure. Study-wide context: It was small differences in pooled library volume that mainly caused per-sample TCR yields to vary. Findings and limits, study-wide: TCRs above 1 in 1000 frequency did not change with DPC sensitization.

The library tagged individual cDNA molecules with unique molecular identifiers. Authors' analysis steps: Between roughly 23,224 and 700,000 TCRs appeared in each sample, and the median stood at roughly 95,000. TCRdb passed the RACE reads through MiXCR, listing each CDR3 protein once. Here the V and J calls rest on TCRdb's processing, not on the authors' analysis. The table shows approximately 81,000 distinct CDR3 sequences, with roughly 8.7% occurring only once. Stated time point: healthy volunteer bleed at 6 weeks. It was from unfractionated whole blood that total RNA was extracted. The CDR3 sequence is 16 residues long. Germline values: CDR1 MGHRA, CDR2 YSYEKL. The ends were cut back, 1 base at V and 1 base at J, with 13 bases in the middle.

This TCR was recovered from a male donor in good health. Some clones in this sample may be carry-over from other donors' samples. This rearrangement joins TRBV4-1 to TRBJ1-1; D is perhaps TRBD1 (6 bases). The sample comprised whole blood. The CDR3 nucleotides are TGCGCCAGCAGCCAAGGGGGGGGGGCCTGGAACACTGAAGCTTTCTTT. It encodes CASSQGGGAWNTEAFF.